These 5 T cell receptor beta chains share one sample of origin, sequenced in a study of blood T cell repertoires in COVID-19 (dated by TCRdb to 2018 to 2020). The method behind the library was the immunoSEQ multiplex PCR assay. TCRdb took this table from immuneACCESS and kept in-frame rearrangements with V and J called. Such tables lack part of the clones; where checked against another copy, unresolved V genes explain under half of the gap, and the rest is unexplained. The sample yields roughly 350,000 clones; around 90% were counted once. The ten largest clones add up to under 3.5% of the sample. Sequenced: peripheral blood. The receptors shown here come from a woman between 18 and 29 years old who had recovered from COVID-19.

The chain uses TRBV4-3 and TRBJ1-1; TRBD1 matches at 7 bases. CDR3 length equals 14 residues. The germline gives CDR1 LGHNA, CDR2 YSLEER. The trim removed 5 bases at V and 4 bases at J, leaving 7 bases unmatched. The CDR3 nucleotides are TGCGCCAGCAGCTCGCAGACAGGGCCCACTGAAGCTTTCTTT. Translated, it gives CASSSQTGPTEAFF.

The chain carries TRBV12-3 or TRBV12-4 and TRBJ1-1; TRBD1 is a possible D gene (6 bases). The ends were cut back, 5 bases at V and 4 bases at J, with 11 bases in the middle. This CDR3 is 13 amino acids long. The CDR3 spells CASSRTVGTEAFF. In DNA, the CDR3 is TGTGCCAGCAGTCGGACAGTTGGCACTGAAGCTTTCTTT.

V usage is TRBV24-1 and J usage is TRBJ2-3; weak D call: TRBD2 (6 bases). The CDR3 spans 15 residues. Per germline, CDR1 KGHDR and CDR2 SFDVKD. V shed 6 bases and J shed 1 base, with 13 bases lying between them. The CDR3 sequence is CATSPPGEGTDTQYF. The CDR3 nucleotides are TGTGCCACCAGTCCCCCGGGAGAGGGCACAGATACGCAGTATTTT.

The CDR3 DNA reads as TGTGCCAGCAGCTTCGGGGGGACAGGGGCCCAATCGGTCTATGGCTACACCTTC. It translates to CASSFGGTGAQSVYGYTF. The chain uses TRBV5-6 and TRBJ1-2; 10 nucleotides match TRBD1. Per germline, CDR1 SGHDT and CDR2 YYEEEE. This CDR3 region has 18 residues. J gave up 4 bases and V 2 bases, and 14 bases lay outside the gene matches. The full variable domain, in which reference TRBV5-6 and TRBJ1-2 provide the parts outside the CDR3, is DAGVTQSPTHLIKTRGQQVTLRCSPKSGHDTVSWYQQALGQGPQFIFQYYEEEERQRGNFPDRFSGHQFPNYSSELNVNALLLGDSALYLCASSFGGTGAQSVYGYTFGSGTRLTVV.

The chain joins TRBV7-2 to TRBJ2-2, with 9 bases lining up with TRBD2. V lost 0 bases to trimming and J lost 4 bases; unmatched junction nucleotides: 6. This CDR3 is 17 amino acids long. CDR1 and CDR2 (germline): SGHTA, FQGNSA. The CDR3 DNA reads as TGTGCCAGCAGCTTAGCGCCTGGCGGGGGGGGCACCGGGGAGCTGTTTTTT. Its protein is CASSLAPGGGGTGELFF.